Reported below is one T cell receptor beta chain. The PCR employed 60 Vbeta primers together with 13 Jbeta primers. Method: immunoSEQ multiplex PCR; TCRdb's copy keeps in-frame clones and lacks some. The sample has 100,000 to 150,000 clones, about 79% seen once. The sample originates from a study of cytomegalovirus exposure and HLA in healthy donors. Sequenced input: PBMCs. The sequence was collected from a woman between 50 and 59 years old in good health and CMV-seronegative.

In nucleotides, the CDR3 is TGCGCCAGCAGCCAAAATGGACTAGCAGCTAGCGAGACCCAGTACTTC. Protein product: CASSQNGLAASETQYF. The chain joins TRBV4-1 to TRBJ2-5; 8 bases agree with TRBD2. CDR1 and CDR2 from the germline V gene are MGHRA and YSYEKL. The CDR3 has 16 amino acids. With 2 bases clipped from V and 5 bases from J, the junction kept 10 bases outside the gene matches.